The T cell receptor (beta chain) under discussion was sequenced for a study of tumor and adjacent non-tumor tissue in lung cancer. Study at large: Some 3.9 million productive TCRbeta reads were obtained per sample on average. Findings and limits, study-wide: Tumor repertoires had a smaller top 100 clone share than normal lung.

No cell sorting was done before RNA was extracted from the tissue. About this clonotype: The antigen is undetermined. A read error may be the cause here, since a much bigger clone is one base away.

TCRbeta libraries were built with three rounds of nested PCR, modified from ARM-PCR. TCRdb recomputed calls from the multiplex PCR reads with MiXCR, one row per CDR3 protein. The sample includes tens of thousands of distinct CDR3 sequences, roughly 70% of them seen just once. This CDR3 has 11 amino acids. This chain joins TRBV12-3 or TRBV12-4 and TRBJ2-2; D uncertain. Sequencing input: lung tumor tissue. The TCR sequence derives from a man between 60 and 75 years old with non-small cell lung cancer. CDR3: CASNLFGELFF. CDR3 nucleotide sequence: TGTGCCAGCAATTTATTCGGGGAGCTGTTTTTT.